Presented here are 12 T cell receptor beta chains from one specimen sequenced in a study of blood T cell repertoires in COVID-19. Generated by immunoSEQ multiplex PCR, the TCRdb table keeps only in-frame clones and is missing some. The sample includes more than 90,000 clones, approximately 81% of them seen just once. The specimen sequenced was peripheral blood. The receptor set was obtained from a man in his 60s with acute or convalescent COVID-19.

The rearrangement links TRBV6-1 to TRBJ2-1, with D maybe TRBD2 (6 bases). This CDR3 has 12 amino acids. The V gene's germline CDR1 is MNHNS and CDR2 SASEGT. The germline V and J ends were trimmed by 3 bases and 8 bases, with 8 bases remaining between them. CDR3 residues: CASSDRGYEQFF. CDR3 sequence (DNA): TGTGCCAGCAGTGATCGGGGGTATGAGCAGTTCTTC.

The gene calls are TRBV19 and TRBJ2-2; possibly TRBD2 for D (5 bases). Germline CDR1 and CDR2: LNHDA and SQIVND (reference sequence). The CDR3 is 14 residues long. Trimming pared 7 bases from V and 7 bases from J, leaving 16 bases between. The CDR3 here is CASMRAPSGGELFF. Written as DNA, the CDR3 is TGTGCCAGTATGAGGGCCCCGTCCGGCGGGGAGCTGTTTTTT.

Here the CDR3 DNA reads TGTGCCAGTAGTAAACAGGGGATGGTCACTGAAGCTTTCTTT. Translating it yields CASSKQGMVTEAFF. J is TRBJ1-1 and V is TRBV19, with TRBD1 matching over 7 bases. The CDR3 runs to 14 residues. Germline V gene lookup returns CDR1 LNHDA and CDR2 SQIVND (reference sequence). V gave up 4 bases and J gave up 4 bases; unmatched junction bases: 6.

V gene TRBV29-1 combines with J gene TRBJ2-4; D call uncertain. V lost 0 bases, J lost 0 bases, and 9 bases lay in between. CDR1 SQVTM and CDR2 ANQGSEA come from the germline V gene. The CDR3 extends over 15 amino acids. The CDR3 DNA reads as TGCAGCGTTGAAGACCCTATTTCAGCCAAAAACATTCAGTACTTC. This translates into CSVEDPISAKNIQYF.

This clone was counted only a few times. The V and J genes are TRBV30 and TRBJ2-2; 9 positions match TRBD2. Per germline, CDR1 GTSNPN and CDR2 SVGIG (reference sequence). The CDR3 covers 14 residues. Trimming took 4 bases from V and 8 from J; bases not matched to a gene: 8. As DNA, the CDR3 is TGTGCCTGGAAGAGCGGGGGGATTATGGGGGAGCTGTTTTTT. This translates into CAWKSGGIMGELFF. Drawing the rest from reference TRBV30 and TRBJ2-2, the complete variable domain is SQTIHQWPATLVQPVGSPLSLECTVEGTSNPNLYWYRQAAGRGLQLLFYSVGIGQISSEVPQNLSASRPQDRQFILSSKKLLLSDSGFYLCAWKSGGIMGELFFGEGSRLTVL.

The chain uses TRBV11-3 and TRBJ2-1; tentative D call: TRBD1 (5 bases). This CDR3 has 15 amino acids. The germline V gene has CDR1 SGHNT and CDR2 YENEEA. V was clipped by 3 bases and J by 3 bases, with 12 bases between them. DNA for the CDR3: TGTGCCAGCAGCTTGCAGGGAATCCTCTACAATGAGCAGTTCTTC. It translates to CASSLQGILYNEQFF.

This sequence joins TRBV12-3 or TRBV12-4 and TRBJ2-7, with 7 positions matching TRBD2. J was trimmed by 2 bases and V by 6 bases; bases with no gene match: 4. CDR3 size: 13 residues. In DNA, the CDR3 is TGTGCCAGCAGGGCCGGGACTACCTACGAGCAGTACTTC. Translation gives CASRAGTTYEQYF.

V gene TRBV6-5 combines with J gene TRBJ2-1, with TRBD2 matching over 9 bases. Germline V gene sequence: CDR1 MNHEY, CDR2 SVGAGI. Trimming removed 0 bases from V and 8 bases from J; junction bases left unmatched: 5. This CDR3 comprises 15 residues. As DNA, the CDR3 is TGTGCCAGCAGTTACTCGTTAGCGGGAGCTTATGAGCAGTTCTTC. This sequence encodes CASSYSLAGAYEQFF.

V usage is TRBV5-6 and J usage is TRBJ2-7; possible D gene TRBD1, 6 bases. CDR3 length: 12 residues. Deletions cut 1 base from V and 13 bases from J, with 15 bases between. Germline CDR1 SGHDT, CDR2 YYEEEE. The CDR3 region is CASSLTTGGRYF. CDR3 nucleotides: TGTGCCAGCAGCTTGACGACAGGCGGGCGATACTTC. Using reference TRBV5-6 and TRBJ2-7 for the parts outside the CDR3, the full variable domain is DAGVTQSPTHLIKTRGQQVTLRCSPKSGHDTVSWYQQALGQGPQFIFQYYEEEERQRGNFPDRFSGHQFPNYSSELNVNALLLGDSALYLCASSLTTGGRYFGPGTRLTVT.

The genes are TRBV9 and TRBJ1-3, with a weak D call TRBD1 (5 bases). Trimming took 0 bases from V and 0 from J, leaving 10 bases between them. The CDR3 length is 16 residues. The germline V gene has CDR1 SGDLS and CDR2 YYNGEE. CDR3 in amino acids: CASSVDPTDSGNTIYF. DNA for the CDR3: TGTGCCAGCAGCGTAGATCCGACAGACTCTGGAAACACCATATATTTT.

This chain uses TRBV18 with TRBJ1-5; no clear D. The CDR3 contains 14 residues. V lost 5 bases to trimming and J lost 2 bases, with 10 bases between them. Germline loops: CDR1 KGHSH, CDR2 LQKENI. The CDR3 DNA sequence: TGTGCCAGCTCATCCACTCGGGGCAATCAGCCCCAGCATTTT. This codes for CASSSTRGNQPQHF.

The chain links TRBV27 to TRBJ1-2; TRBD1 matches 8 bases. The ends lost 6 bases at V and 4 bases at J; junction bases unmatched: 13. CDR1 and CDR2 from the germline V gene are MNHEY and SMNVEV (reference sequence). The CDR3 extends over 16 amino acids. The CDR3 DNA is TGTGCCAGCAGAGGGACAGGTCCCCCAGCTAGCTATGGCTACACCTTC. Encoded protein: CASRGTGPPASYGYTF.